The T cell receptor beta chain under discussion was sequenced for a study of blood T cell repertoires in COVID-19. At the level of the study: From the United States, Italy and Spain came samples of acute and convalescent COVID-19. T cells, B-cell-depleted T cells, or PBMCs supplied cDNA or gDNA.

This clone has only a few counts. Sequenced by immunoSEQ multiplex PCR; TCRdb stores in-frame clones only, minus some. The sample holds about 370,000 clones; around 89% are singletons and the top ten take 3%. V shed 2 bases and J shed 6 bases, with 11 bases lying between them. This CDR3 contains 14 residues. Germline V gene data show CDR1 as MGHRA and CDR2 as YSYEKL. V is TRBV4-1 and J is TRBJ2-1, with a tentative D call TRBD1 (5 bases). The sample comprised peripheral blood. The sequence came from a woman aged 25 to 39 with COVID-19, enrolled during active disease. CDR3 sequence reads: CASSQPRQTNEQFF. The DNA for the CDR3 is TGCGCCAGCAGCCAACCTCGACAGACCAATGAGCAGTTCTTC.